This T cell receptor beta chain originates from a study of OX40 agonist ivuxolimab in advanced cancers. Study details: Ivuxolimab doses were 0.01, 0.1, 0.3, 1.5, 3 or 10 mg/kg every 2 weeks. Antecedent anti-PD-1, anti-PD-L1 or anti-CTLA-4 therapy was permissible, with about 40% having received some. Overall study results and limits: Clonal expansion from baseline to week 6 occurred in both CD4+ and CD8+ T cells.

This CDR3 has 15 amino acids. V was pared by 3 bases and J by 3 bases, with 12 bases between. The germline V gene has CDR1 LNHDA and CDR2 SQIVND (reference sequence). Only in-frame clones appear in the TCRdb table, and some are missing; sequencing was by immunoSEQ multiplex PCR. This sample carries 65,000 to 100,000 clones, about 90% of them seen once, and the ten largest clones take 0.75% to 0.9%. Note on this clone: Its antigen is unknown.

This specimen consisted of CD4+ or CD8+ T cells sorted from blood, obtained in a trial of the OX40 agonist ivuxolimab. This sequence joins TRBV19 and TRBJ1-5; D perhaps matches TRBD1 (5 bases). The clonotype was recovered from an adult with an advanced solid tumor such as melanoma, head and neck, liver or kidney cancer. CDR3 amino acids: CASSISGLINQPQHF. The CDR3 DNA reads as TGTGCCAGTAGTATCTCGGGACTGATCAATCAGCCCCAGCATTTT.